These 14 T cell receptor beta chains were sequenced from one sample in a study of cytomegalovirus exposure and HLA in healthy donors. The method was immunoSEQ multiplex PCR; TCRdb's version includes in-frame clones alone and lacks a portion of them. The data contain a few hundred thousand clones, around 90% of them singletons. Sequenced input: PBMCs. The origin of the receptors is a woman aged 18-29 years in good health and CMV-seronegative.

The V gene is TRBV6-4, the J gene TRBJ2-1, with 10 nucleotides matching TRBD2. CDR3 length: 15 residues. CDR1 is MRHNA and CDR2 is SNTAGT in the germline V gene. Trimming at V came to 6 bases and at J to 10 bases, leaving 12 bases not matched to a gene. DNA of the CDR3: TGTGCCAGCAGCGTCCTGAGCGGGGGGGCTGGGGAGCAGTTCTTC. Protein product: CASSVLSGGAGEQFF.

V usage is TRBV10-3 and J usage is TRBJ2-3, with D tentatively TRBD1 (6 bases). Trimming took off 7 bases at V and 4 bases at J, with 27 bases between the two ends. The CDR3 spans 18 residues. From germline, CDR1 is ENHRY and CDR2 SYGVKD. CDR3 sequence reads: CAINERGSGVSFADTQYF. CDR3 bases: TGTGCCATCAACGAGAGGGGGAGTGGCGTCTCCTTTGCAGATACGCAGTATTTT.

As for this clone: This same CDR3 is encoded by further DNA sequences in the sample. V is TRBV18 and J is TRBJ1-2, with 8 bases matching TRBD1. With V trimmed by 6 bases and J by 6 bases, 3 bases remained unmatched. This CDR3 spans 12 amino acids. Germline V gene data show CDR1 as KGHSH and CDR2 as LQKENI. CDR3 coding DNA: TGTGCCAGCTCTCCGACAGGGGATGGCTACACCTTC. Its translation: CASSPTGDGYTF.

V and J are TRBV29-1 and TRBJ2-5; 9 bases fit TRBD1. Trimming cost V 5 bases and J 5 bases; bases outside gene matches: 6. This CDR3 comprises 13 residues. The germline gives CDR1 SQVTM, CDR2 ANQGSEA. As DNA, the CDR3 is TGCAGCGTTCCACAGGGGGCTGGGGAGACCCAGTACTTC. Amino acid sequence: CSVPQGAGETQYF.

CDR3 DNA sequence: TGTGCCAGCAGTTACTCCCGGTGGAACACTGAAGCTTTCTTT. It is translated as CASSYSRWNTEAFF. V is TRBV6-5 and J is TRBJ1-1, with D uncertain. Germline CDR1 and CDR2: MNHEY and SVGAGI. The CDR3 has 14 amino acids. Trimming took 0 bases from V and 1 from J, leaving 6 bases between them.

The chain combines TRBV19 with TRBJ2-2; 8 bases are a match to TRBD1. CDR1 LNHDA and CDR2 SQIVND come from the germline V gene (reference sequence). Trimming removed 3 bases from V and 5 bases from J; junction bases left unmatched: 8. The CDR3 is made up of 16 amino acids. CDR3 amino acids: CASSMIGQGKTGELFF. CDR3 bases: TGTGCCAGTAGTATGATAGGACAGGGAAAAACCGGGGAGCTGTTTTTT.

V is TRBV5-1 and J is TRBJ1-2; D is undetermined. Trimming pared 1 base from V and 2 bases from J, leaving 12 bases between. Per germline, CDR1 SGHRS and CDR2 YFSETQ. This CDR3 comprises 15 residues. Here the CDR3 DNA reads TGCGCCAGCAGCTTGATTAGCGGCTTAAACTATGGCTACACCTTC. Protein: CASSLISGLNYGYTF.

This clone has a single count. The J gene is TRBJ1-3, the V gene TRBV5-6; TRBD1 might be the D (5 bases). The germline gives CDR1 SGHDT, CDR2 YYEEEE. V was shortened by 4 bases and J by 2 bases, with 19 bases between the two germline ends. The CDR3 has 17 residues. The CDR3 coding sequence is TGTGCCAGCAGCCTTAGACCTTCCGGGACTACTGGAAACACCATATATTTT. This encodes CASSLRPSGTTGNTIYF.

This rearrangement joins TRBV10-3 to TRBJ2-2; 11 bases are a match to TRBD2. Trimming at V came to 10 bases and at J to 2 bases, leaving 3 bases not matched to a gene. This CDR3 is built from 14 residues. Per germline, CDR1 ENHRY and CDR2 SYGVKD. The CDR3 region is CATGLAENTGELFF. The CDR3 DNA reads TGTGCCACGGGACTAGCGGAAAACACCGGGGAGCTGTTTTTT.

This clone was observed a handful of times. The CDR3 spells CASSQVGEGLYGYTF. As DNA, the CDR3 is TGTGCCAGCAGCCAAGTTGGGGAGGGGCTTTATGGCTACACCTTC. This chain connects TRBV14 to TRBJ1-2; D is perhaps TRBD1 (5 bases). V lost 1 base and J lost 5, with 14 bases in between. CDR1 and CDR2 (germline): SGHDN, FVKESK. This CDR3 is built from 15 residues.

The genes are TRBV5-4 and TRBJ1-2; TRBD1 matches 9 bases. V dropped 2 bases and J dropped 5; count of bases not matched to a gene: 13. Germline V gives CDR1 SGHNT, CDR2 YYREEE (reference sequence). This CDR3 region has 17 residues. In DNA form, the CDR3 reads TGTGCCAGCAGCTTACCCGGGACAGGGAGTTTGGAGTATGGCTACACCTTC. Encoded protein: CASSLPGTGSLEYGYTF. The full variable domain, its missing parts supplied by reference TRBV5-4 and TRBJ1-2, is ETGVTQSPTHLIKTRGQQVTLRCSSQSGHNTVSWYQQALGQGPQFIFQYYREEENGRGNFPPRFSGLQFPNYSSELNVNALELDDSALYLCASSLPGTGSLEYGYTFGSGTRLTVV.

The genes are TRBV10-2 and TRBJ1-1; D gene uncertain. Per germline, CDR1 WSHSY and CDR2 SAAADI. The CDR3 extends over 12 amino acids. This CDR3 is CASTRVGTEAFF. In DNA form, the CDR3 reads TGCGCATCTACGCGGGTGGGGACTGAAGCTTTCTTT.

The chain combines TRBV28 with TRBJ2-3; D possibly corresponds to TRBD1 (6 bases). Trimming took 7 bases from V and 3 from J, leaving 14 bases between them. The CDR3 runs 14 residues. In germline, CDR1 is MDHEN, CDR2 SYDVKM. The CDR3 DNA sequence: TGTGCCAGCACCCTCCCCAGGGGAACAGATACGCAGTATTTT. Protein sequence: CASTLPRGTDTQYF.

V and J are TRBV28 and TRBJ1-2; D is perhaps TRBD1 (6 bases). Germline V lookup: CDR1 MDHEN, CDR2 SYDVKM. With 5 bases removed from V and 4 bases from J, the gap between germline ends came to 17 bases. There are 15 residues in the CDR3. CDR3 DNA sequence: TGTGCCAGCAGTGCCTCGACAGGATATACCTATGGCTACACCTTC. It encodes CASSASTGYTYGYTF.